This TCR beta chain was captured in a study of STAT5B mutations in CD4+ large granular lymphocyte leukemia. Study findings and constraints: Compared with healthy controls (2/35), patient top clones favored TRBV06 (8/27). No patients shared main leukemic clonotypes, though roughly 25% appeared at low frequency elsewhere.

Only in-frame clones appear in the TCRdb table, and some are missing; sequencing was by immunoSEQ multiplex PCR. Among around 31,000 clones, around 67% were seen once, and the ten largest hold roughly 2%. The germline CDR1 and CDR2 sequences are LGHNT and FRNRAP. The germline V and J ends were trimmed by 3 bases and 9 bases, with 18 bases remaining between them. The CDR3 extends over 15 amino acids. As regards this clone: Its target is unknown.

The clonotype comes from a human donor in good health. The sample consisted of CD4+ T cells from blood buffy coats. The chain links TRBV12-5 to TRBJ2-1; possibly TRBD1 for D (6 bases). CDR3 residues: CASGLEGGRGFEQFF. The CDR3 DNA reads as TGTGCTAGTGGTTTAGAAGGTGGCAGGGGATTTGAGCAGTTCTTC.